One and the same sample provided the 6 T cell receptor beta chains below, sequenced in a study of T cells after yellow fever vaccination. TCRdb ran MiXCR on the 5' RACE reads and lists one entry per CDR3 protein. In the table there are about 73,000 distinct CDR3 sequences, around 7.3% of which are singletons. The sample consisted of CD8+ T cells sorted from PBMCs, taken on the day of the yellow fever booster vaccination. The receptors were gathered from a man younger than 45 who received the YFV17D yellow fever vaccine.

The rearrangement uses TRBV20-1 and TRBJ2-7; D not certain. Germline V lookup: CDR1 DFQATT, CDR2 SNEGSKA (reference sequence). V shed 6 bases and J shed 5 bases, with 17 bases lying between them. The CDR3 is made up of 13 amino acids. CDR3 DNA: TGCAGTGCCAGACCATTGCAGTCCCACGAGCAGTACTTC. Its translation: CSARPLQSHEQYF.

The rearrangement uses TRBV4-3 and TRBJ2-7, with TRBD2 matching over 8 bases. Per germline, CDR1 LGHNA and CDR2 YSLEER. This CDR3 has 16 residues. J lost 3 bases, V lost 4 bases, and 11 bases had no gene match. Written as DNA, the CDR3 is TGCGCCAGCAGCCCCGAAGGAGCGGGAGAGGGCTACGAGCAGTACTTC. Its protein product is CASSPEGAGEGYEQYF.

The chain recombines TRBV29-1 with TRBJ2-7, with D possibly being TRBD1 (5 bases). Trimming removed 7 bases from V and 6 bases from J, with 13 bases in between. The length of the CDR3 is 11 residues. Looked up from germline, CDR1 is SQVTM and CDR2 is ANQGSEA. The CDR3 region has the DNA TGCAGCGGGCTTACTCAGGGCGAGCAGTACTTC. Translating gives CSGLTQGEQYF.

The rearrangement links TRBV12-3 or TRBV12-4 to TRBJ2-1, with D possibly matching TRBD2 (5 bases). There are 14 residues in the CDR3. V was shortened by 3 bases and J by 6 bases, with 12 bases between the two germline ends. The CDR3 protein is CASSFGGVGNEQFF. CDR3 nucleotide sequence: TGTGCCAGCAGTTTCGGAGGAGTGGGCAATGAGCAGTTCTTC.

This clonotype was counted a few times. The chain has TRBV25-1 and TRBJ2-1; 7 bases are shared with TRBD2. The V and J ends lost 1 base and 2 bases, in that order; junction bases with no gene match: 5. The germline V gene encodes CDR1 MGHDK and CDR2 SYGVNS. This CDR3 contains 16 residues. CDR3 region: CASSEFGGGAYNEQFF. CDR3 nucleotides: TGTGCCAGCAGTGAATTTGGGGGGGGAGCCTACAATGAGCAGTTCTTC.

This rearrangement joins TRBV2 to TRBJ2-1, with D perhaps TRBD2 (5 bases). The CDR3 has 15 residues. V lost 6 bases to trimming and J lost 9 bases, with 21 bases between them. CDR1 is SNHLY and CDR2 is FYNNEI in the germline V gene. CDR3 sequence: CASSVRGLGFAEQFF. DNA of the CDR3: TGTGCCAGCAGCGTGCGCGGACTCGGATTTGCTGAGCAGTTCTTC. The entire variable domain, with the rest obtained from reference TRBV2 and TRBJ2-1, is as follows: EPEVTQTPSHQVTQMGQEVILRCVPISNHLYFYWYRQILGQKVEFLVSFYNNEISEKSEIFDDQFSVERPDGSNFTLKIRSTKLEDSAMYFCASSVRGLGFAEQFFGPGTRLTVL.